The present T cell receptor beta chain was sequenced within a study of CD4 and CD8 cells across lung adenocarcinoma regions. One entry per CDR3 protein results from TCRdb running MiXCR on the PCR reads. In the table there are about 25,000 distinct CDR3 sequences, approximately 50% of which are singletons. Localized lung adenocarcinoma, a non-small cell lung cancer, affected the donors. The V and J ends lost 3 bases and 7 bases respectively, with 10 bases between them. Germline CDR1 ENHRY, CDR2 SYGVKD. CDR3 length: 13 amino acids. The chain uses TRBV10-3 and TRBJ2-1; D is possibly TRBD2 (6 bases). Specimen: CD8+ T cells from the center of a lung tumor. The receptor comes from a male donor with lung adenocarcinoma. The CD4 and CD8 labels of this study may be unreliable. The CDR3 spells CAISERLDNEQFF. Here the CDR3 DNA reads TGTGCCATCAGTGAAAGACTAGATAATGAGCAGTTCTTC.